Shown below are 2 T cell receptor beta chains from a single sample sequenced in a study of neurological immune-mediated disorders. TCRdb called the 5' RACE reads again in MiXCR, with one record for every CDR3 protein. Among about 50,000 distinct CDR3 sequences listed, under 13% were seen once. Sequences were obtained from PBMCs. The receptor source for this set is a man aged 65 to 85 with HTLV-1-associated myelopathy (HAM/TSP).

This clonotype was seen many times. The chain carries TRBV20-1 and TRBJ2-5, with 10 bases that match TRBD1. J lost 3 bases, V lost 4 bases, and 5 bases had no gene match. The CDR3 totals 14 residues. Germline V gives CDR1 DFQATT, CDR2 SNEGSKA (reference sequence). The CDR3 region has the DNA TGCAGTGCTACCTGGACAGGGGGGAAAGAGACCCAGTACTTC. Translating it yields CSATWTGGKETQYF.

The table lists this clonotype with many counts. The chain carries TRBV12-3 or TRBV12-4 and TRBJ2-1; 11 bases align to TRBD2. Trimming cost V 5 bases and J 9 bases; bases outside gene matches: 9. The CDR3 loop spans 15 amino acids. CDR3 region: CASSTSGGIEGEQFF. The CDR3 DNA is TGTGCCAGCAGTACTAGCGGGGGTATAGAAGGTGAGCAGTTCTTC.